Presented here are 21 T cell receptor beta chains from one specimen sequenced in a study of glioma-infiltrating T cells. Using RNA template, CDR3s of TCR alpha and beta were amplified with iRepertoire arm-PCR. TCRdb recomputed calls from the multiplex PCR reads with MiXCR, one row per CDR3 protein. The sample shows approximately 190,000 distinct CDR3 sequences, approximately 30% of them seen only once. Material: glioma tissue, nonneoplastic brain tissue, or PBMCs (not recorded which). These receptors all stem from a human donor with low-grade glioma or glioblastoma, undergoing nonglioma brain surgery, or in good health (not recorded which).

Comments on this clonotype: Compared with germline, one end of the junction differs, possibly owing to a read error. The CDR3 is CAASRKGAISGNEQFF. Here the CDR3 DNA reads TGTGCCGCCAGCAGAAAAGGGGCGATTAGCGGCAATGAGCAGTTCTTC. The V gene is TRBV15, the J gene TRBJ2-1; a possible D gene is TRBD2 (6 bases). CDR1 is LNHNV and CDR2 is YYDKDF in the germline V gene (reference sequence). This CDR3 comprises 16 residues.

As for this clonotype: This may come from a read error, since a much larger clone is one base off. This rearrangement joins TRBV27 to TRBJ1-2, with D tentatively TRBD1 (5 bases). The germline V and J ends were trimmed by 6 bases and 2 bases, with 10 bases remaining between them. CDR1 is MNHEY, CDR2 SMNVEV, per germline (reference sequence). CDR3 size: 13 residues. In nucleotides, the CDR3 is TGTGCCAGCAGAAAGGGACTGAACTATGGCTACACCTTC. It yields the protein CASRKGLNYGYTF.

Turning to this clonotype: This clone may be a read error of a much larger clone one base away. The chain joins TRBV5-8 to TRBJ2-1; the D is unclear. Germline values: CDR1 SGHTS, CDR2 YDEGEE. The CDR3 sequence is 15 residues long. V was clipped by 6 bases and J by 5 bases, with 18 bases between them. The CDR3 DNA follows: TGTGCCAGCATCTCACCTTTAGTGGGTAACAATGAGCAGTTCTTC. Protein: CASISPLVGNNEQFF.

This clonotype was detected many times. The V gene is TRBV20-1, the J gene TRBJ2-3; 10 nucleotides match TRBD2. There are 17 residues in the CDR3. The J segment lost 4 bases and the V segment lost 0 bases, leaving 10 bases of the junction unmatched. Germline V CDR1 and CDR2: DFQATT, SNEGSKA (reference sequence). The CDR3 DNA follows: TGCAGTGCTAGAGATCAACCTTCTAGCGGGAGATCAGATACGCAGTATTTT. Encoded protein: CSARDQPSSGRSDTQYF.

On this clonotype: This may be a read error: a much more frequent sequence differs by one nucleotide. V and J are TRBV19 and TRBJ1-2; TRBD1 matches 10 bases. The CDR3 has 15 residues. The trim removed 7 bases at V and 1 base at J, leaving 6 bases unmatched. CDR1 is LNHDA and CDR2 is SQIVND in the germline V gene (reference sequence). CDR3 region: CASIARTGGNYGYTF. The DNA for the CDR3 is TGTGCCAGTATTGCCCGGACAGGGGGTAACTATGGCTACACCTTC.

On this clonotype: It may be a read error: a sequence one base away is much more abundant. The chain links TRBV18 to TRBJ2-7; D unresolved. The V and J ends lost 6 bases and 5 bases respectively, with 26 bases between them. CDR3 length equals 17 residues. Germline V gene lookup returns CDR1 KGHSH and CDR2 LQKENI. In nucleotides, the CDR3 is TGTGCCAGCTCGCCCTCGCCTACTTCCCTCGTCGGCGACGAGCAGTACTTC. Translating gives CASSPSPTSLVGDEQYF.

This clonotype was counted ten times or more. The chain has TRBV7-9 and TRBJ1-2; D not certain. CDR1 and CDR2 from the germline V gene are SEHNR and FQNEAQ (reference sequence). The CDR3 consists of 12 residues. V shed 5 bases and J shed 5 bases, with 9 bases lying between them. In nucleotides, the CDR3 is TGTGCCAGCAGCGTAGTCGAGTATGGCTACACCTTC. It translates to CASSVVEYGYTF.

The chain has TRBV6-2 or TRBV6-3 and TRBJ2-7; D is ambiguous. The tail of the sequence fits TRBJ2-1 better, so the J call may be wrong. From germline, CDR1 is MNHEY and CDR2 SVGEGT. This CDR3 is built from 15 residues. CDR3 amino acids: CASRRPTVGYNEQFF. DNA of the CDR3: TGTGCCAGCAGACGTCCCACAGTAGGCTACAATGAGCAGTTCTTC.

This clonotype appeared a few times. A single base separates this from a much larger clone, so it may be a read error. This sequence joins TRBV6-1 and TRBJ2-3; D remains ambiguous. The germline V gene encodes CDR1 MNHNS and CDR2 SASEGT. CDR3 length: 13 residues. CDR3 amino acids: CAGSPDGLDTQYF. The CDR3 nucleotides read TGTGCCGGCAGTCCGGACGGTCTAGATACGCAGTATTTT.

In the case of this clonotype: This sequence may be a read error, since a much larger clone differs from it by one base. The chain is built from TRBV29-1 and TRBJ2-1; the D is unclear. The germline V gene encodes CDR1 SQVTM and CDR2 ANQGSEA. Trimming took 1 base from V and 7 from J, leaving 11 bases between them. The length of the CDR3 is 13 residues. The DNA of the CDR3 is TGCAGCGTTGAAGCGTGGCATGGTAATGAGCAGTTCTTC. Translating it yields CSVEAWHGNEQFF.

The chain joins TRBV11-1 to TRBJ2-3; D is unresolved. The CDR3 covers 16 residues. Looked up from germline, CDR1 is SGHAT and CDR2 is FQDESV (reference sequence). V was pared by 5 bases and J by 0 bases, with 15 bases between. DNA for the CDR3: TGTGCCAGCAGCCCAAATTCAGGATTGAGCACAGATACGCAGTATTTT. This translates into CASSPNSGLSTDTQYF. Full variable domain (rest looked up from reference TRBV11-1 and TRBJ2-3): EAEVAQSPRYKITEKSQAVAFWCDPISGHATLYWYRQILGQGPELLVQFQDESVVDDSQLPKDRFSAERLKGVDSTLKIQPAELGDSAMYLCASSPNSGLSTDTQYFGPGTRLTVL.

The gene calls are TRBV5-1 and TRBJ2-1; D not certain. V was clipped by 5 bases and J by 0 bases, with 18 bases between them. CDR3 size: 17 residues. The germline V gene has CDR1 SGHRS and CDR2 YFSETQ. CDR3 residues: CASRVGRNLFSYNEQFF. In DNA, the CDR3 is TGCGCCAGCAGGGTAGGACGGAACCTTTTCTCCTACAATGAGCAGTTCTTC.

The J gene is TRBJ1-1, the V gene TRBV27; tentative D call: TRBD1 (5 bases). This CDR3 is 15 amino acids long. The V gene lost 3 bases and the J gene lost 3 bases, with 14 bases spanning the gap. Germline V gene data show CDR1 as MNHEY and CDR2 as SMNVEV (reference sequence). CDR3 nucleotides: TGTGCCAGCAGTTTCTCACAGGTGGCTTACACTGAAGCTTTCTTT. It encodes CASSFSQVAYTEAFF.

This clonotype appeared many times. This sequence joins TRBV6-1 and TRBJ1-5; D not certain. The CDR3 loop spans 14 amino acids. Germline V gives CDR1 MNHNS, CDR2 SASEGT. V lost 6 bases and J 3 bases, leaving 12 bases between the germline ends. The CDR3: CASSGVALNQPQHF. The CDR3 nucleotides read TGTGCCAGCAGCGGTGTAGCACTCAATCAGCCCCAGCATTTT.

This clonotype was seen a few times. The rearrangement links TRBV5-4 to TRBJ2-1, with D possibly being TRBD2 (6 bases). The V end was cut by 2 bases, the J end by 3 bases, with 12 bases between. CDR1 and CDR2 from the germline V gene are SGHNT and YYREEE (reference sequence). CDR3 length: 15 amino acids. CDR3 protein: CASSLIGGNYNEQFF. Here the CDR3 DNA reads TGTGCCAGCAGCTTAATCGGCGGGAACTACAATGAGCAGTTCTTC.

Notes on this clonotype: A much larger clone lies one base from this, so it may be a read error. The chain carries TRBV7-9 and TRBJ2-1; 12 bases map to TRBD2. The CDR3 sequence is 15 residues long. Germline V gene sequence: CDR1 SEHNR, CDR2 FQNEAQ (reference sequence). V trimming: 5 bases; J trimming: 7 bases; junction bases outside the gene matches: 6. CDR3 sequence reads: CASSGTSGPLNEQFF. CDR3 bases: TGTGCCAGCAGCGGGACTAGCGGGCCCTTAAATGAGCAGTTCTTC.

At least ten counts were recorded for this clonotype. The rearrangement links TRBV6-2 or TRBV6-3 to TRBJ2-2, with TRBD1 matching 10 bases. V trimming: 2 bases; J trimming: 3 bases; junction bases outside the gene matches: 6. The germline V gene has CDR1 MNHEY and CDR2 SVGEGT. This CDR3 has 17 amino acids. CDR3 bases: TGTGCCAGCAGTTACACACTTGGGACAGGGGACACCGGGGAGCTGTTTTTT. Protein product: CASSYTLGTGDTGELFF.

This clonotype was counted at least ten times. The J gene is TRBJ1-2, the V gene TRBV6-2 or TRBV6-3; D gene unclear. Germline assignment: CDR1 MNHEY and CDR2 SVGEGT. The CDR3 spans 14 residues. Trimming stripped 6 bases from V and 4 bases from J, with 15 bases between. CDR3 DNA sequence: TGTGCCAGCAGCTCTCAGAGCCGGCTCTATGGCTACACCTTC. It yields the protein CASSSQSRLYGYTF.

This clonotype was counted at least ten times. This chain joins TRBV29-1 and TRBJ2-7; D tentatively fits TRBD1 or TRBD2 (5 bases each). Germline V gene data show CDR1 as SQVTM and CDR2 as ANQGSEA. There are 13 residues in the CDR3. Between the trimmed V and J ends, which lost 8 bases and 0 bases, there was a span of 14 bases. The CDR3 DNA sequence: TGCAGCATCGGGACGTATAGCTCCTACGAGCAGTACTTC. Translated: CSIGTYSSYEQYF.

This clonotype was found a few times. CDR3 amino acids: CASSFIKGGRETQYF. In DNA, the CDR3 is TGTGCCAGCAGCTTTATAAAGGGAGGGAGAGAGACCCAGTACTTC. The V gene is TRBV7-7, the J gene TRBJ2-5; 7 bases agree with TRBD2. Germline-derived CDR1 and CDR2 are SSHAT and FNYEAQ (reference sequence). The CDR3 sequence is 15 residues long. With 3 bases clipped from V and 4 bases from J, the junction kept 8 bases outside the gene matches.

The J gene is TRBJ1-1, the V gene TRBV5-6; 8 bases line up with TRBD1. Germline V gene data show CDR1 as SGHDT and CDR2 as YYEEEE. The junction had 16 bases not matched to a gene; V was cut back by 4 bases and J by 11 bases. CDR3 length: 15 residues. Written as DNA, the CDR3 is TGTGCCAGCAGCCCGGACACGGGACAGGTTGGCAAGGCTTTCTTT. Translated: CASSPDTGQVGKAFF.